One TCR beta chain is described in this entry. Per the original data handling: Amplification of reference gene primers provided the estimated nucleated cell counts. The repertoire was sequenced with immunoSEQ multiplex PCR; TCRdb's copy has only in-frame clones and lacks some. V, J and clone size were drawn from that table, and D and trimming were deduced from the DNA. Of some 150,000 clones listed, around nine tenths were seen once; the top ten hold roughly 3%. The V and J ends lost 0 bases and 4 bases respectively, with 7 bases between them. This CDR3 is built from 13 residues. Germline loops: CDR1 LNHNV, CDR2 YYDKDF (reference sequence). This sample is drawn from a study of blood T cell repertoires in COVID-19. About the research overall: Samples representing acute and convalescent COVID-19 were sourced from the United States, Italy and Spain. The analysed material was cDNA or gDNA that came from T cells, B-cell-depleted T cells, or PBMCs.

This clonotype was sampled from a man between 65 and 85 years old with acute or convalescent COVID-19. Specimen: peripheral blood. This chain connects TRBV15 to TRBJ2-7; D is unclear. The CDR3 DNA sequence: TGTGCCACCAGCAGAGATATCAGGTACGAGCAGTACTTC. Encoded protein: CATSRDIRYEQYF.